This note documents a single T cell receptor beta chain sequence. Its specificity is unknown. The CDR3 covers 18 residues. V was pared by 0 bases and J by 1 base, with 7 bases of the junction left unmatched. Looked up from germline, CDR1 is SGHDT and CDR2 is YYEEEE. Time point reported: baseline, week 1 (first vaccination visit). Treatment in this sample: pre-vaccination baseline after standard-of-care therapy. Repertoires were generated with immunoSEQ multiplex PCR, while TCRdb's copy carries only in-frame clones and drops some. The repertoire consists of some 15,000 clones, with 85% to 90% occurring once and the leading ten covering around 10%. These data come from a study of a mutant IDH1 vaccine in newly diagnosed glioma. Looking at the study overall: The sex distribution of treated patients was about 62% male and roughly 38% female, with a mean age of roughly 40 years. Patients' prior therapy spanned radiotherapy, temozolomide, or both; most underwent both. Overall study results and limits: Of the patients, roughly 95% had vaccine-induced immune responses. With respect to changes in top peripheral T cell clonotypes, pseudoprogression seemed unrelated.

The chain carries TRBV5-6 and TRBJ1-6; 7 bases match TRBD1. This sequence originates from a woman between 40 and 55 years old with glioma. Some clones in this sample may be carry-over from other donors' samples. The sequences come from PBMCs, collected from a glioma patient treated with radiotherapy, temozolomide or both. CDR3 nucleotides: TGTGCCAGCAGCTTGGTAAGGGGGCGCCGGTCCTATAATTCACCCCTCCACTTT. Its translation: CASSLVRGRRSYNSPLHF.